This paragraph reports one TCR beta chain. This clonotype was observed a few times. Its antigen remains unidentified. Base qualities are not recorded, but no much larger clone differs from it by a single base. Reads for this sample came from an Illumina NovaSeq 6000. TCRalpha and TCRbeta cDNA libraries were built by 5'RACE with constant-segment primers, adding sample barcodes and unique molecular identifiers. RNA was extracted from every sample with Trizol reagent. Libraries were amplified in two PCR steps, with a second sample barcode and Illumina TruSeq adapters added in the second step. The libraries were sequenced on an Illumina NovaSeq using 2 x 150 bp paired-end reads. The paper's data handling went like this. Reads were demultiplexed and collapsed into UMI-guided consensus sequences with migec v1.2.7. Using mixcr v2.1.11, UMI consensuses were aligned to TRA and TRB V and J templates and then assembled into clonotypes. A clonotype was counted as expanded or contracted only if both edgeR and NoisET called the change significant, with noise models trained on biological replicates. For edgeR calls, a false discovery rate-adjusted p below 0.01 and a log2 fold-change threshold of 1 were applied. PCA with hierarchical clustering of max-normalized trajectories of the 1000 most abundant clonotypes was used as exploratory dynamics analysis. The CD4 or CD8 phenotype of responding clones was assigned using the separately sequenced CD4+ and CD8+ repertoires. Starting from the raw public reads, TCRdb applied fastp trimming at Q25, assembled clones with MiXCR and retained in-frame beta chains. Here each entry gathers all rows of one CDR3 protein and keeps the most common genes and DNA. In this record, the V and J calls reflect TCRdb's handling and not the investigators' own analysis. Present in this sample are roughly 250,000 distinct CDR3 sequences, about 17% of which were seen just once. The ten largest make up approximately 3.5% of the sample.

The entry originates in a study of T-cell memory formation after mild COVID-19 (dated by TCRdb to the early 2020s). A note on the overall study: TCR sequence clusters from the two donors were found to be largely donor specific. T-cell clones expanding and contracting after mild COVID-19 in a couple of donors were tracked by longitudinal TCRalpha and TCRbeta repertoire sequencing. Two young, previously healthy adult volunteers, one female and one male, were included in the cohort.

Ficoll-Paque density gradient centrifugation was used to isolate PBMCs. CDR1 is given as MNHEY and CDR2 as SVGAGI, both from the germline V gene. The CDR3, from cysteine to phenylalanine, totals 15 residues. Only the CDR3 DNA stays, 45 bases, in frame from base 1. V is cut by 6 bases and J by 0 bases, and the space between the germline ends is 14 bases. The study at large found these results: The study included only two mild cases, and larger cohorts that include severe cases with pre-infection samples were judged to be necessary. SARS-CoV-2 specificity of the second-wave clones peaking on day 37 was not confirmed. Some responding clones were detected in pre-infection memory, suggesting pre-existing cross-reactive memory T cells joined the SARS-CoV-2 response. Contracting CD4+ clones appeared mostly in the CM and EM memory subsets, whereas CD8+ clones were enriched in EMRA. Balanced CD4/CD8 phenotypes were observed for clones contracting from day 15 to 85, whereas a bias towards CD4+ was observed for a second wave of clones expanding from day 15 to 37.

The rearranged chain carries TRBV6-5 and TRBJ1-2; confidence is insufficient to name the D gene. The TCR originated in a man aged 18 to 29 who had mild COVID-19 (a few samples of this study predate the infection). The sample titles of this study are shuffled in the database, so cell type and time point are left out; the donor was told from shared clones. Sequencing input: PBMCs or a T cell subset sorted from them (not recorded which). The bases read TGTGCCAGCAGGAGTGGCTCTCCCCCTAACTATGGCTACACCTTC. This encodes CASRSGSPPNYGYTF.